This paragraph covers one T cell receptor beta chain sequence. The data originate from a study of control samples from healthy donors and cancer patients. Data came from immunoSEQ multiplex PCR; TCRdb stores just in-frame clones and leaves some out. The table includes 130,000 to 150,000 clones, approximately 92% detected once. The V and J ends lost 7 bases and 0 bases respectively, with 9 bases between them. Germline V gene sequence: CDR1 WNHNN, CDR2 SYGVQD (reference sequence). The CDR3 is 13 amino acids. This clonotype was sampled from a man aged 25 to 40 in good health. The chain carries TRBV10-1 and TRBJ1-1; D might be TRBD1 (5 bases). Specimen: blood. CDR3 residues: CASTQGVNTEAFF. The CDR3 region has the DNA TGCGCCAGCACCCAGGGAGTGAACACTGAAGCTTTCTTT.